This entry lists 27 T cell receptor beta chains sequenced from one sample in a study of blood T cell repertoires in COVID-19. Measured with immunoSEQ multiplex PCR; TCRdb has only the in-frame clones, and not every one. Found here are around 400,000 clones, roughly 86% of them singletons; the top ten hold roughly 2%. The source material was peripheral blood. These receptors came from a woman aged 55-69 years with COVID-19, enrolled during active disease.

The CDR3 bases are TGCGCCAGCAGCTACGGTCTAGGGGCCGTCTCTGGAAACACCATATATTTT. This gives the protein CASSYGLGAVSGNTIYF. The chain carries TRBV5-1 and TRBJ1-3; the D gene is possibly TRBD1 (5 bases). With 3 bases removed from V and 0 bases from J, the gap between germline ends came to 16 bases. There are 17 residues in the CDR3. CDR1 is SGHRS and CDR2 is YFSETQ in the germline V gene.

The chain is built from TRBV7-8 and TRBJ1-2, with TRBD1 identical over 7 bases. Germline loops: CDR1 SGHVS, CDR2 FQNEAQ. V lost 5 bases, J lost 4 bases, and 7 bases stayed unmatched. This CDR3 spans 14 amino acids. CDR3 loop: CASSPQTGSYGYTF. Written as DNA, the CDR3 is TGTGCCAGCAGCCCCCAGACAGGGAGCTATGGCTACACCTTC.

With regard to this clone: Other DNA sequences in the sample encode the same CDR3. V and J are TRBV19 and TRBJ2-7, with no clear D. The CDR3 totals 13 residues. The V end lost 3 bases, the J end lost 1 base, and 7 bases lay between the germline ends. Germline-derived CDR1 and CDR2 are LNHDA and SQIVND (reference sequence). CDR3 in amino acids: CASSIDGSYEQYF. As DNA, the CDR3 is TGTGCCAGTAGTATTGACGGGTCCTACGAGCAGTACTTC. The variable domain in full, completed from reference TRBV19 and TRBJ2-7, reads DGGITQSPKYLFRKEGQNVTLSCEQNLNHDAMYWYRQDPGQGLRLIYYSQIVNDFQKGDIAEGYSVSREKKESFPLTVTSAQKNPTAFYLCASSIDGSYEQYFGPGTRLTVT.

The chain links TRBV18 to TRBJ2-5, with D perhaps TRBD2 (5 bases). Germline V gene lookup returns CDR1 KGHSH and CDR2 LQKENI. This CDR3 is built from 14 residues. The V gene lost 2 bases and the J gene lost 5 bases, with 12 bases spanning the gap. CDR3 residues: CASSPGLNMETQYF. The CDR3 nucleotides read TGTGCCAGCTCACCAGGACTGAATATGGAGACCCAGTACTTC.

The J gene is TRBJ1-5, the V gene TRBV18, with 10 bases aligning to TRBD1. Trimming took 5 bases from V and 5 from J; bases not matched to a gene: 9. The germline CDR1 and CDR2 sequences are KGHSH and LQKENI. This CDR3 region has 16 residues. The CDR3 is CASSSLPGTGDQPQHF. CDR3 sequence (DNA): TGTGCCAGCTCATCACTACCAGGGACAGGGGATCAGCCCCAGCATTTT.

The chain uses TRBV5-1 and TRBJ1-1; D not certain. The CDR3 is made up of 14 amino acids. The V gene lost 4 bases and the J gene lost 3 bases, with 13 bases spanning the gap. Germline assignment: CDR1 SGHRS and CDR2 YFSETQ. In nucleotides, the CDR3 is TGCGCCAGCAGCCCCAGGCCTCGAGACACTGAAGCTTTCTTT. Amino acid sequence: CASSPRPRDTEAFF.

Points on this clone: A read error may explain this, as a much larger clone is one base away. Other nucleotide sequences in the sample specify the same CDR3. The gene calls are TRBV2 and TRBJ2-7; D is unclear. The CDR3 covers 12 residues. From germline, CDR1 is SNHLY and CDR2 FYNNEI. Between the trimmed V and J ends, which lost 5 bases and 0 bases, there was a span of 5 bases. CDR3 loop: CASSPSSYEQYF. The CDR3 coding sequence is TGTGCCAGCAGTCCTAGCTCCTACGAGCAGTACTTC. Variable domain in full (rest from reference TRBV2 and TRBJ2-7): EPEVTQTPSHQVTQMGQEVILRCVPISNHLYFYWYRQILGQKVEFLVSFYNNEISEKSEIFDDQFSVERPDGSNFTLKIRSTKLEDSAMYFCASSPSSYEQYFGPGTRLTVT.

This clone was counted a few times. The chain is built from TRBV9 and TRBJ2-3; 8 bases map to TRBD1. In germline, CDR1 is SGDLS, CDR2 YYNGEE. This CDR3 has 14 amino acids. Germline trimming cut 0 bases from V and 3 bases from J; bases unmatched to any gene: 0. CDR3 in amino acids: CASSVGQGTDTQYF. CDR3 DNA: TGTGCCAGCAGCGTAGGACAGGGGACAGATACGCAGTATTTT.

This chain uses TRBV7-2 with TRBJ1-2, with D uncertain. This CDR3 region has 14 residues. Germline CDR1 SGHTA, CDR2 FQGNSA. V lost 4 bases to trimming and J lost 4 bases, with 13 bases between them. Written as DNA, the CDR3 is TGTGCCAGCAGCTCCCGAGACCGGGTCTATGGCTACACCTTC. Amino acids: CASSSRDRVYGYTF. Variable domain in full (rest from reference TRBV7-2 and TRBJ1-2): GAGVSQSPSNKVTEKGKDVELRCDPISGHTALYWYRQSLGQGLEFLIYFQGNSAPDKSGLPSDRFSAERTGGSVSTLTIQRTQQEDSAVYLCASSSRDRVYGYTFGSGTRLTVV.

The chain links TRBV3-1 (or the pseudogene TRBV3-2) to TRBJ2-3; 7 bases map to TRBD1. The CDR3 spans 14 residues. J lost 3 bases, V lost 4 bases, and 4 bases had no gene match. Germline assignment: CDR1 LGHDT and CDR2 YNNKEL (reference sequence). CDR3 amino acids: CASSLNRGTDTQYF. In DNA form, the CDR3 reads TGTGCCAGCAGCCTCAACAGGGGAACAGATACGCAGTATTTT.

For the CDR3, the DNA is TGTGCCAGCAGGACAGGGGGCGCAGGCAATCAGCCCCAGCATTTT. It codes for CASRTGGAGNQPQHF. The gene calls are TRBV6-5 and TRBJ1-5; TRBD1 aligns across 10 bases. CDR3 length: 15 residues. CDR1 is MNHEY and CDR2 is SVGAGI in the germline V gene. With V trimmed by 6 bases and J by 2 bases, 4 bases remained unmatched.

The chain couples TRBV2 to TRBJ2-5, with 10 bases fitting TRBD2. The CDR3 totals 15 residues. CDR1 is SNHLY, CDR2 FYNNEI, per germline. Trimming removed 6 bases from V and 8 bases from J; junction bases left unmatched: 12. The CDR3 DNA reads TGTGCCAGCAGGGTTAGCGGGGGGACCCTCGTTACCCAGTACTTC. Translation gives CASRVSGGTLVTQYF.

This chain's CDR3 is CASSQSRSNEQFF. For the CDR3, the DNA is TGCGCCAGCAGCCAATCTAGGTCCAATGAGCAGTTCTTC. The genes are TRBV4-1 and TRBJ2-1; no firm D call. The germline CDR1 and CDR2 sequences are MGHRA and YSYEKL. V shed 2 bases and J shed 6 bases, with 8 bases lying between them. CDR3 length equals 13 residues.

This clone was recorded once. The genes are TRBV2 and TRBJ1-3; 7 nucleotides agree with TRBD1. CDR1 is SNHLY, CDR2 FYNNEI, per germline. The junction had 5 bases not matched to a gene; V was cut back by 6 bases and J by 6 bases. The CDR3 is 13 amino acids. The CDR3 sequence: CASRTGFVNTIYF. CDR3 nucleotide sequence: TGTGCCAGCAGGACAGGGTTCGTAAACACCATATATTTT. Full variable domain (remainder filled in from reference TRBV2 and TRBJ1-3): EPEVTQTPSHQVTQMGQEVILRCVPISNHLYFYWYRQILGQKVEFLVSFYNNEISEKSEIFDDQFSVERPDGSNFTLKIRSTKLEDSAMYFCASRTGFVNTIYFGEGSWLTVV.

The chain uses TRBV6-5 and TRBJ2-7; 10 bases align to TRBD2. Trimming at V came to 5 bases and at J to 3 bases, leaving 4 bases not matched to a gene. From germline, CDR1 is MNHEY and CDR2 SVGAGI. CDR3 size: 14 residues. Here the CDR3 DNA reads TGTGCCAGCAGTCCTAGCGGGGGAATCTACGAGCAGTACTTC. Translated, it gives CASSPSGGIYEQYF.

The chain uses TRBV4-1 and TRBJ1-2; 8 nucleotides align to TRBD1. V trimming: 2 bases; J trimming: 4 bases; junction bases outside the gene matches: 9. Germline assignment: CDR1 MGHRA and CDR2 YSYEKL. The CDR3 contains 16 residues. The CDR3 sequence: CASSQRLTGVVYGYTF. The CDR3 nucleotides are TGCGCCAGCAGCCAACGGTTGACAGGGGTAGTCTATGGCTACACCTTC.

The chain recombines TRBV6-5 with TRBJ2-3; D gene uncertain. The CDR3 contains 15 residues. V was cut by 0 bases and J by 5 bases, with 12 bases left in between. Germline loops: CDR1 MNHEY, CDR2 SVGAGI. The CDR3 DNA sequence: TGTGCCAGCAGTTACTCATCTCCCGAGGTAGATACGCAGTATTTT. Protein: CASSYSSPEVDTQYF.

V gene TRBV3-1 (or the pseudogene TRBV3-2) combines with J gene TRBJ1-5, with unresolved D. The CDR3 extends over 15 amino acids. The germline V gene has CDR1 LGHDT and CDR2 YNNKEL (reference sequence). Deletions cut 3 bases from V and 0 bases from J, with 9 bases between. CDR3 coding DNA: TGTGCCAGCAGCCATACGGGAACTAGCAATCAGCCCCAGCATTTT. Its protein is CASSHTGTSNQPQHF.

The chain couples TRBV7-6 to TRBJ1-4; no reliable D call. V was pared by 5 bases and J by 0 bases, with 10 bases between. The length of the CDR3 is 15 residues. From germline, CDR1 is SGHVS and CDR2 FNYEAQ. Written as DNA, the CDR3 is TGTGCCAGCAGCAAAGCGGGTACAACTAATGAAAAACTGTTTTTT. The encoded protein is CASSKAGTTNEKLFF.

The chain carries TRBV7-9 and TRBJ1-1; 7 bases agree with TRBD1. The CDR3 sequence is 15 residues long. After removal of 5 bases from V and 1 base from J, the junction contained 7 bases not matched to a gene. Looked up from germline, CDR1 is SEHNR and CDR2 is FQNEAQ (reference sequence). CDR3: CASSSWDRANTEAFF. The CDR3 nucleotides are TGTGCCAGCAGCAGTTGGGACAGAGCGAACACTGAAGCTTTCTTT.

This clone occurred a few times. This chain's CDR3 is CASSPRSGSWSPLHF. CDR3 in DNA: TGTGCCAGCAGCCCTCGTTCTGGCTCTTGGTCACCCCTCCACTTT. The V call is TRBV7-8, the J call TRBJ1-6; D gene ambiguous. The V end was cut by 5 bases, the J end by 10 bases, with 18 bases between. The length of the CDR3 is 15 residues. CDR1 is SGHVS and CDR2 is FQNEAQ in the germline V gene.

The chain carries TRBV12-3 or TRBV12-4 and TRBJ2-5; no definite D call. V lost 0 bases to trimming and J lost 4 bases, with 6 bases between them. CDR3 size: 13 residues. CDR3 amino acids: CASSLAATETQYF. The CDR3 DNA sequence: TGTGCCAGCAGTTTAGCAGCCACAGAGACCCAGTACTTC.

CDR3 sequence reads: CASSPLFVRGSDTQYF. The CDR3 DNA reads TGTGCCAGCTCACCTCTTTTTGTGCGGGGTTCAGATACGCAGTATTTT. The chain couples TRBV18 to TRBJ2-3, with D tentatively TRBD2 (6 bases). The germline V and J ends were trimmed by 3 bases and 4 bases, with 17 bases remaining between them. CDR1 is KGHSH, CDR2 LQKENI, per germline. The CDR3 is made up of 16 amino acids.

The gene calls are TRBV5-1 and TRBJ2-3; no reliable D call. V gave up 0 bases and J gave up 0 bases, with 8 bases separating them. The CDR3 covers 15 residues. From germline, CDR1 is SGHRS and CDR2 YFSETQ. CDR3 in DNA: TGCGCCAGCAGCTTGGTTGTGGGCAGCACAGATACGCAGTATTTT. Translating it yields CASSLVVGSTDTQYF.

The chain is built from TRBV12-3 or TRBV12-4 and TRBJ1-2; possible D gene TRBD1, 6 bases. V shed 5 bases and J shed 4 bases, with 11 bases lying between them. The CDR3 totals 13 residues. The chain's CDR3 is CASSRTESYGYTF. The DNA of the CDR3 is TGTGCCAGCAGTAGGACAGAATCCTATGGCTACACCTTC.

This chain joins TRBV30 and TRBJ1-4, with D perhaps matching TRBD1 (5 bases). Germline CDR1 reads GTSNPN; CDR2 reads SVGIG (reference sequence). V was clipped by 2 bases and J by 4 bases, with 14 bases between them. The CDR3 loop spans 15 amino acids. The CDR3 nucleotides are TGTGCCTGGAGTTCGACCGCCCAGGGTAATGAAAAACTGTTTTTT. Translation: CAWSSTAQGNEKLFF.

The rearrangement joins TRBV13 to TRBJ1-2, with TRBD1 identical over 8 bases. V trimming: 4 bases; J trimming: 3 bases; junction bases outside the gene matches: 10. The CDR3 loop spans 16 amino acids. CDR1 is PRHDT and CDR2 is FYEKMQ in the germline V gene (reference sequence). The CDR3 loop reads CASSYLRYRGDYGYTF. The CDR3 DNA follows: TGTGCCAGCAGCTACCTCCGCTACAGGGGGGACTATGGCTACACCTTC.